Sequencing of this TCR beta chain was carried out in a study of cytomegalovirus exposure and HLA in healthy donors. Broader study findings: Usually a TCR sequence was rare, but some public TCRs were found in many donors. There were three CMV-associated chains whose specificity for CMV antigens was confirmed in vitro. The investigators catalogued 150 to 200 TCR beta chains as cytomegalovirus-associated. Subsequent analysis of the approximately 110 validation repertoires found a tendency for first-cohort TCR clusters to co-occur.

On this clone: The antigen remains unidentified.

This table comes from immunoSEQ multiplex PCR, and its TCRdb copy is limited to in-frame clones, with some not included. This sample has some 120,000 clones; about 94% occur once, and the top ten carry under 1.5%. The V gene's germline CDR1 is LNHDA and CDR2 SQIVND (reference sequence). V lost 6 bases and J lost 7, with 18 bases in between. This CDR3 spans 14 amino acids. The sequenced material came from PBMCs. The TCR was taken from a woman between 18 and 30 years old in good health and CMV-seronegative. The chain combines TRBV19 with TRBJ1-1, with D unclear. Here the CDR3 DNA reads TGTGCCAGTAGCATAAACCTGAGGGATAATGAAGCTTTCTTT. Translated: CASSINLRDNEAFF.